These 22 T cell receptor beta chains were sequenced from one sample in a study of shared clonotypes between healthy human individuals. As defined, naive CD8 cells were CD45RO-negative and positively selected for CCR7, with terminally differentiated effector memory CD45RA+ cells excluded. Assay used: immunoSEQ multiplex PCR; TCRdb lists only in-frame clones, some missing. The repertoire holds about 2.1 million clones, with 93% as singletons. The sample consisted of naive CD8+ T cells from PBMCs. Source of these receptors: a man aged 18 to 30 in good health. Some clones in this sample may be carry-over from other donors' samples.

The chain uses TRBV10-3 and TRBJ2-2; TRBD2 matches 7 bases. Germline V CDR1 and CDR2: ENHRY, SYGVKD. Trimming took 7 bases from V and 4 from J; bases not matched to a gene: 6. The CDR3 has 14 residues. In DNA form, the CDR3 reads TGTGCCATCACGGCGGGAGTGCTCACCGGGGAGCTGTTTTTT. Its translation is CAITAGVLTGELFF.

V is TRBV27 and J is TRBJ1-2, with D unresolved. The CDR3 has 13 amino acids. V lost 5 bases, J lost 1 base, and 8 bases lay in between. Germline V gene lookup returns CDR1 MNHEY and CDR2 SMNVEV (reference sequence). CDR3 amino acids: CASSAQYNYGYTF. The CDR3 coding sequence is TGTGCCAGCAGTGCACAATATAACTATGGCTACACCTTC.

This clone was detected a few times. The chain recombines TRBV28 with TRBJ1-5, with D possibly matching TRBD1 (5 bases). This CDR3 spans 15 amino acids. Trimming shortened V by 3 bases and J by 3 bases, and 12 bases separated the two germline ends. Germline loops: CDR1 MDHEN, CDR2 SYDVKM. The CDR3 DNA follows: TGTGCCAGCAGTTTCCATGACAGCACCAATCAGCCCCAGCATTTT. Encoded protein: CASSFHDSTNQPQHF. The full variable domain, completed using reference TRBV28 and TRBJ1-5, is DVKVTQSSRYLVKRTGEKVFLECVQDMDHENMFWYRQDPGLGLRLIYFSYDVKMKEKGDIPEGYSVSREKKERFSLILESASTNQTSMYLCASSFHDSTNQPQHFGDGTRLSIL.

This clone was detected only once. CDR3 loop: CASSPGETSTDTQYF. CDR3 DNA: TGTGCCAGCAGCCCTGGGGAAACTAGCACAGATACGCAGTATTTT. V usage is TRBV7-8 and J usage is TRBJ2-3; no clear D. The CDR3 runs to 15 residues. The germline gives CDR1 SGHVS, CDR2 FQNEAQ. V was cut by 5 bases and J by 0 bases, with 12 bases left in between.

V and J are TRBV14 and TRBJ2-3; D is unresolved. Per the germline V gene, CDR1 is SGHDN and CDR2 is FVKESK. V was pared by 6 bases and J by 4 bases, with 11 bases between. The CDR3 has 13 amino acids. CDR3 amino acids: CASSPGRADTQYF. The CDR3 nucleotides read TGTGCCAGCAGTCCCGGTCGGGCAGATACGCAGTATTTT.

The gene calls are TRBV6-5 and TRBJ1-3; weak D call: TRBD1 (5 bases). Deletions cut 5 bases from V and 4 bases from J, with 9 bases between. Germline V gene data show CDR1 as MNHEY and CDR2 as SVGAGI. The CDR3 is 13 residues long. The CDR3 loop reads CASSTREGNTIYF. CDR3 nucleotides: TGTGCCAGCAGTACCAGGGAAGGAAACACCATATATTTT.

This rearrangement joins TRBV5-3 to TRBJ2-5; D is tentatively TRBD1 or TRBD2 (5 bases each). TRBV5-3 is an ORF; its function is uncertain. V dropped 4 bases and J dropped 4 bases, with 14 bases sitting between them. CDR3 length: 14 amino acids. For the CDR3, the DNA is TGTGCCAGAAGCGGAGGAGCGCAGGGAGAGACCCAGTACTTC. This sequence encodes CARSGGAQGETQYF.

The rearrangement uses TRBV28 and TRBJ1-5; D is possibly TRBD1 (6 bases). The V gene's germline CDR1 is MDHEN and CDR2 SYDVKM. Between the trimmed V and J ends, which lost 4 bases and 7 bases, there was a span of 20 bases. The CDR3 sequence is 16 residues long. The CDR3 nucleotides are TGTGCCAGCAGTTGGGAGGTTGGCGGGGGCAGACAGCCCCAGCATTTT. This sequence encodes CASSWEVGGGRQPQHF.

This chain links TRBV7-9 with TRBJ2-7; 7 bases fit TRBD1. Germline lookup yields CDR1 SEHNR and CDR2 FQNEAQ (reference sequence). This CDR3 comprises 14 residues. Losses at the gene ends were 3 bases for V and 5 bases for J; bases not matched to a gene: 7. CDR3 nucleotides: TGTGCCAGCAGCTTCCAGACAGGGTATGACGAGCAGTACTTC. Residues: CASSFQTGYDEQYF.

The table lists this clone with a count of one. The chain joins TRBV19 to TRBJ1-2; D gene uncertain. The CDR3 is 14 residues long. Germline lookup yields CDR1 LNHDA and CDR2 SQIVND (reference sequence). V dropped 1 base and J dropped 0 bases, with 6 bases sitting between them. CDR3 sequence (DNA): TGTGCCAGTAGTATAGGGGTTACTAACTATGGCTACACCTTC. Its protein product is CASSIGVTNYGYTF.

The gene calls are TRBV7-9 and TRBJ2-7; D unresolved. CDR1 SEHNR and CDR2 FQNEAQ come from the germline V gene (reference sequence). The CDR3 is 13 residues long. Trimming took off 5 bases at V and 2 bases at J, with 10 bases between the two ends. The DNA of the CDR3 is TGTGCCAGCAGCGACGGGTACCCCTACGAGCAGTACTTC. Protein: CASSDGYPYEQYF.

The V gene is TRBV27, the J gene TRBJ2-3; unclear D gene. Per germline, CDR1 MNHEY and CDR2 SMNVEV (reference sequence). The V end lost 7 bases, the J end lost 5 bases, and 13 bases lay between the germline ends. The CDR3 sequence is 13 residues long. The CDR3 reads CASTSIAGDTQYF. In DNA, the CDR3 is TGTGCCAGCACCTCAATCGCAGGAGATACGCAGTATTTT.

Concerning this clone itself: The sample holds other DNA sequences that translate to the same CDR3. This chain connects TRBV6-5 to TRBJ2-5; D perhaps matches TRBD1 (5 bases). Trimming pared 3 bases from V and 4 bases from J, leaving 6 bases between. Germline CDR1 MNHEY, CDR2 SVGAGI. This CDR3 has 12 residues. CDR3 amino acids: CASSYRGETQYF. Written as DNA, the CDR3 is TGTGCCAGCAGTTATAGGGGAGAGACCCAGTACTTC.

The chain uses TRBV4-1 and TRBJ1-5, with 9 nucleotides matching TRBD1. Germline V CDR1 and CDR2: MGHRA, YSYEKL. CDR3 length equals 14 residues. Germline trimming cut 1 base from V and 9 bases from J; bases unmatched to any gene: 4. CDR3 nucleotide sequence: TGCGCCAGCAGCCAAGTGGGACAGGGTCGGCCCCAGCATTTT. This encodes CASSQVGQGRPQHF.

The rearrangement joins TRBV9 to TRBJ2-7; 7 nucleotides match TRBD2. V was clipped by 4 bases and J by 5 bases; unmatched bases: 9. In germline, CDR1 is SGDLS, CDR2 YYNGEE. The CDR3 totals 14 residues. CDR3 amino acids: CASSPSGGVHEQYF. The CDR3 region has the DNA TGTGCCAGCAGCCCTAGCGGAGGTGTCCACGAGCAGTACTTC.

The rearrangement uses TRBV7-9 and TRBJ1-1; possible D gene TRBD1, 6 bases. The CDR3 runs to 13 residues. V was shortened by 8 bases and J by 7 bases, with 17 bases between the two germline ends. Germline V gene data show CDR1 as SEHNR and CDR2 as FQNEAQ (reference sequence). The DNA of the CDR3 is TGTGCCAGCGGAGAATACCGGACAGATGAAGCTTTCTTT. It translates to CASGEYRTDEAFF.

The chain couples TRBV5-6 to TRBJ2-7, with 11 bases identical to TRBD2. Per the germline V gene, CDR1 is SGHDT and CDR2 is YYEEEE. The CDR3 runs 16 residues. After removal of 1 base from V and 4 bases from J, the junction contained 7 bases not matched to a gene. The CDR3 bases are TGTGCCAGCAGCTTGCCCGAAACTAGCGGGAGTTACGAGCAGTACTTC. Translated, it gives CASSLPETSGSYEQYF.

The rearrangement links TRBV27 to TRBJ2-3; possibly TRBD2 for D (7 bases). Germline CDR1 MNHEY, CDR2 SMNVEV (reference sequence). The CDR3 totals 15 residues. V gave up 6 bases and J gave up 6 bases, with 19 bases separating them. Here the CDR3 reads CASSTSAGAHDTQYF. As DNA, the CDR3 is TGTGCCAGCAGCACCTCGGCGGGGGCGCACGATACGCAGTATTTT.

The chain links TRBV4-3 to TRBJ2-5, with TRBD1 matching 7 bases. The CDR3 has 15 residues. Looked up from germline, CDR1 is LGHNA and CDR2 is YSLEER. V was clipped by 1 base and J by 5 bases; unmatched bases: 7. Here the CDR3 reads CASSQARGGRETQYF. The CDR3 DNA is TGCGCCAGCAGCCAAGCTAGAGGGGGCAGGGAGACCCAGTACTTC.

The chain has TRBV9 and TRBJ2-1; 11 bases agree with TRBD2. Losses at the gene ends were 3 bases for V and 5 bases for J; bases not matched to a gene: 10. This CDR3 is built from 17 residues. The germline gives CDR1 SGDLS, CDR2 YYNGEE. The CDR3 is CASSAERLAGRHNEQFF. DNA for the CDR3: TGTGCCAGCAGCGCCGAACGACTAGCGGGAAGACACAATGAGCAGTTCTTC. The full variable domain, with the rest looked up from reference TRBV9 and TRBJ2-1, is DSGVTQTPKHLITATGQRVTLRCSPRSGDLSVYWYQQSLDQGLQFLIQYYNGEERAKGNILERFSAQQFPDLHSELNLSSLELGDSALYFCASSAERLAGRHNEQFFGPGTRLTVL.

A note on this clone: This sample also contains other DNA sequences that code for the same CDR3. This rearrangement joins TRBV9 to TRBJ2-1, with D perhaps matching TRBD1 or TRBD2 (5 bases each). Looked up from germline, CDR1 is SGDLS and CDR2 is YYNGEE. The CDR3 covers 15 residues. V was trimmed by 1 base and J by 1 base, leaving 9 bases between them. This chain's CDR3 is CASSVSGLSYNEQFF. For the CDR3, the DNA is TGTGCCAGCAGCGTATCGGGGCTGTCCTACAATGAGCAGTTCTTC. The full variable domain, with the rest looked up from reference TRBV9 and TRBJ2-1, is DSGVTQTPKHLITATGQRVTLRCSPRSGDLSVYWYQQSLDQGLQFLIQYYNGEERAKGNILERFSAQQFPDLHSELNLSSLELGDSALYFCASSVSGLSYNEQFFGPGTRLTVL.

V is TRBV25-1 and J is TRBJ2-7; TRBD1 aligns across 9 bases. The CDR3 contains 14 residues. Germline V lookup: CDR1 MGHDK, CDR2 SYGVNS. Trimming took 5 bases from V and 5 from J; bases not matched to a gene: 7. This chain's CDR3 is CASSLGQGTHEQYF. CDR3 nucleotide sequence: TGTGCCAGCAGTCTAGGACAGGGGACGCACGAGCAGTACTTC.